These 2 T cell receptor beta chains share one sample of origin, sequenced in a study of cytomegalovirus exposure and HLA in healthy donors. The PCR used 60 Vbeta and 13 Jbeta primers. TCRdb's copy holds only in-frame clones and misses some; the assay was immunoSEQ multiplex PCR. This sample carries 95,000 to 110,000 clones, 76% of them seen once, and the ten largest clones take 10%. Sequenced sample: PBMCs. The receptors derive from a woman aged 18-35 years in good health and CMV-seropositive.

CDR3: CASREAGKAFF. In DNA form, the CDR3 reads TGTGCCAGCAGGGAAGCGGGAAAAGCTTTCTTT. The V call is TRBV11-2, the J call TRBJ1-1; D is unclear. The CDR3 totals 11 residues. CDR1 and CDR2 (germline): SGHAT, FQNNGV. The V end was cut by 6 bases, the J end by 9 bases, with 11 bases between.

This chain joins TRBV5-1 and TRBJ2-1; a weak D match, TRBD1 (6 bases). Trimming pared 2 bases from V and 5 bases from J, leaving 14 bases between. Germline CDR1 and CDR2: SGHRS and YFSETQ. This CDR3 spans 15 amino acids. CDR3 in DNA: TGCGCCAGCAGCTTAACAGGGTACGGGAACAATGAGCAGTTCTTC. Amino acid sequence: CASSLTGYGNNEQFF.